What follows is one T cell receptor (beta chain) and its context. As yet, its antigen is unknown. The data derive from a study of T cell responses to AZD1222 COVID-19 vaccine. The CDR3 runs to 15 residues. Germline V gene data show CDR1 as SEHNR and CDR2 as FQNEAQ (reference sequence). Trimming removed 5 bases from V and 4 bases from J, with 15 bases in between. Study-level points and caveats: All repertoire sampling was performed exclusively after the peak T cell response. Spike-specific TCR breadth and depth both grew after two AZD1222 doses. There were vaccine-associated CD4 TCRs across spike, dominant at 160-218 and 743-854.

Method: immunoSEQ multiplex PCR; TCRdb's copy keeps in-frame clones and lacks some. The data contain 140,000 to 150,000 clones, just under 95% of them singletons. The chain employs TRBV7-9 and TRBJ1-3; weak D call: TRBD1 (5 bases). The receptor was isolated from an adult who had recovered from COVID-19. The sequencing here drew on peripheral blood, taken after recovery from COVID-19. This chain's CDR3 is CASSPPRDGGNTIYF. CDR3 DNA: TGTGCCAGCAGCCCCCCCCGGGACGGAGGAAACACCATATATTTT.